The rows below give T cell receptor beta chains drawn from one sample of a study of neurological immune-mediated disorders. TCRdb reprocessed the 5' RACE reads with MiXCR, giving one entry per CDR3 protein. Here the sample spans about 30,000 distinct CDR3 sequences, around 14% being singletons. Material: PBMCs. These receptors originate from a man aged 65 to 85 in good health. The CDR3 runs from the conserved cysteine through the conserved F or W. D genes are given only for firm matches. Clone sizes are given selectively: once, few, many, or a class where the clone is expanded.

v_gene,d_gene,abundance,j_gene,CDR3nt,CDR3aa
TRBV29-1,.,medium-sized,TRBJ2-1,TGCAGCACCCGGAAGGGGGGCGACGGCAATGAGCAGTTCTTC,CSTRKGGDGNEQFF
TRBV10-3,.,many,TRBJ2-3,TGTGCCATCACGGTCGAGGGGGACACAGATACGCAGTATTTT,CAITVEGDTDTQYF
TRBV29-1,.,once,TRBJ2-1,TGCAGCGTTGCCATCCGGCTGGACAATGAGCAGTTCTTC,CSVAIRLDNEQFF
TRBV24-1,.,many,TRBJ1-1,TGTGCCACCAGTGATGGAGGCATGAACACTGAAGCTTTCTTT,CATSDGGMNTEAFF
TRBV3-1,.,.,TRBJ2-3,TGTGCCAGCAGCCAAGGGCCCCCCCCAGATACGCAGTATTTT,CASSQGPPPDTQYF
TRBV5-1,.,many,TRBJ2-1,TGCGCCAGCAGCTTGGAACCCGGGATGTACAATGAGCAGTTCTTC,CASSLEPGMYNEQFF
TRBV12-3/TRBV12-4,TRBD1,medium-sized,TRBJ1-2,TGTGCCAGCAGTTCACCCGGGACAGGGCATGCCTATGGCTACACCTTC,CASSSPGTGHAYGYTF
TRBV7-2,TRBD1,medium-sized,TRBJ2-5,TGTGCCAGCAGCTTAACCTTCCGGGATCTCTTAACCAGGGGGACGACCCAGTACTTC,CASSLTFRDLLTRGTTQYF
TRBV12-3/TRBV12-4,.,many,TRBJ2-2,TGTGCCAGCAGTATGCGAGCAGACACCGGGGAGCTGTTTTTT,CASSMRADTGELFF
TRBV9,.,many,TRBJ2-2,TGTGCCAGCAGCTCCATCCGGGACTCCGGCGGTACCGGGGAGCTGTTTTTT,CASSSIRDSGGTGELFF
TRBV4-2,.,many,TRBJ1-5,TGTGCCAGCAGCCATGGGGAGGCGAGTAGCAATCAGCCCCAGCATTTT,CASSHGEASSNQPQHF
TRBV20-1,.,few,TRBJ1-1,TGCAGTGCCCAGGGATTGACTGAAGCTTTCTTT,CSAQGLTEAFF
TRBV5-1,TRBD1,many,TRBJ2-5,TGCGCCAGCAGCTTGGATGGGACAGGGGGAGAGACCCAGTACTTC,CASSLDGTGGETQYF
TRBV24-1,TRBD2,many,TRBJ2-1,TGTGCCACCAGTGATTGGAAACCACTAGCGGGGGGGCCCGATGAGCAGTTCTTC,CATSDWKPLAGGPDEQFF
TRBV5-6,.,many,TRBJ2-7,TGTGCCAGCGTCCATCTTGGTTCCTACGAGCAGTACTTC,CASVHLGSYEQYF
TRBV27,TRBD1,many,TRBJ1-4,TGTGCCAGCAGGAGGGGGCAGGGTAATGAAAAACTGTTTTTT,CASRRGQGNEKLFF
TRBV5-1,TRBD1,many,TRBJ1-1,TGCGCCAGCAGCGGGACAGGGACGAACACTGAAGCTTTCTTT,CASSGTGTNTEAFF
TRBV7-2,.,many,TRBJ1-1,TGTGCCAGCAGCTTAGCGCTTAGGGGCGCTCCTATGGGCACTGAAGCTTTCTTT,CASSLALRGAPMGTEAFF
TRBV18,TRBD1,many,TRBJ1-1,TGTGTCAGCTCACCGGGGCAGGGGGTCGCTGAAGCTTTCTTT,CVSSPGQGVAEAFF
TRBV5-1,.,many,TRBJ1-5,TGCGCCAGCAGCCCCTCGGGGGGGATTAGCAATCAGCCCCAGCATTTT,CASSPSGGISNQPQHF
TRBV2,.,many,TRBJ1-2,TGTGCCAGCAACGCAGGGAGGCTTAACTATGGCTACACCTTC,CASNAGRLNYGYTF